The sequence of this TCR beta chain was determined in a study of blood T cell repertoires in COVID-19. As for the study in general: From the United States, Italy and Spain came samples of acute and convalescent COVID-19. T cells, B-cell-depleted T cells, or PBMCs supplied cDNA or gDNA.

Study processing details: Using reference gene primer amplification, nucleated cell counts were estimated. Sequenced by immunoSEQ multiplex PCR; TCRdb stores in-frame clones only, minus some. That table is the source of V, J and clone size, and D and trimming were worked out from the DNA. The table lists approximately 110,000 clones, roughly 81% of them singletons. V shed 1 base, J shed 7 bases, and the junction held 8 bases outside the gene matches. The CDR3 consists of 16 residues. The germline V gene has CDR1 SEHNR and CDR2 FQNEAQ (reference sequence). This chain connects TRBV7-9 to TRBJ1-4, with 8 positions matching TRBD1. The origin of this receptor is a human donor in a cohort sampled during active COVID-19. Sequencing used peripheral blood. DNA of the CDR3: TGTGCCAGCAGCTTAGTAGGTGCAGGGGGCGGTGAAAAACTGTTTTTT. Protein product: CASSLVGAGGGEKLFF. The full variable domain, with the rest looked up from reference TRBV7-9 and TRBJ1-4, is DTGVSQNPRHKITKRGQNVTFRCDPISEHNRLYWYRQTLGQGPEFLTYFQNEAQLEKSRLLSDRFSAERPKGSFSTLEIQRTEQGDSAMYLCASSLVGAGGGEKLFFGSGTQLSVL.